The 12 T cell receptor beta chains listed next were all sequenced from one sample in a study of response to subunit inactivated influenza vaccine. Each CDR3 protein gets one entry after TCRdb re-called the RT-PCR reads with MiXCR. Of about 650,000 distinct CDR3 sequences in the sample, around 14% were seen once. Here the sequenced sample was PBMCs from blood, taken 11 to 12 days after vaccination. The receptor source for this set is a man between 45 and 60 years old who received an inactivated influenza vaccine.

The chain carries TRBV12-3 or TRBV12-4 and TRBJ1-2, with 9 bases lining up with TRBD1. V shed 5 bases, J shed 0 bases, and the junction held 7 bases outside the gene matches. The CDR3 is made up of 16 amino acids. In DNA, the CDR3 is TGTGCCAGCAGTCCGGGACAGGGCATCTCTAACTATGGCTACACCTTC. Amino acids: CASSPGQGISNYGYTF.

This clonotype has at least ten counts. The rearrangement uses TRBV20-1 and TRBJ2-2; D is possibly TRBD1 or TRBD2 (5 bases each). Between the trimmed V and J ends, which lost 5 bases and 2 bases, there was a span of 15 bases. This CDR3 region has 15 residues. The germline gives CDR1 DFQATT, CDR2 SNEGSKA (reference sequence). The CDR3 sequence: CSAGGHGPNTGELFF. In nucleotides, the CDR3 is TGCAGTGCTGGAGGACACGGGCCCAACACCGGGGAGCTGTTTTTT.

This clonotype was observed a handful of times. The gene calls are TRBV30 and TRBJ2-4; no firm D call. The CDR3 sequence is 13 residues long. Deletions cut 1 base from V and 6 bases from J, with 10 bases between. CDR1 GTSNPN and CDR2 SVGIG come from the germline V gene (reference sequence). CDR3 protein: CAWSGVVGNIQYF. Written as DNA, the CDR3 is TGTGCCTGGAGTGGAGTTGTCGGAAACATTCAGTACTTC.

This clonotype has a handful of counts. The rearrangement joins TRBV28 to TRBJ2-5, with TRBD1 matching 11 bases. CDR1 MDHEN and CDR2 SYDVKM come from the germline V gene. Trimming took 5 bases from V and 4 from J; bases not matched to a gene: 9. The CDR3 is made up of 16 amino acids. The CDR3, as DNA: TGTGCCAGCAGTCCGCGGACAGGGGGCGCGGGAGAGACCCAGTACTTC. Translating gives CASSPRTGGAGETQYF.

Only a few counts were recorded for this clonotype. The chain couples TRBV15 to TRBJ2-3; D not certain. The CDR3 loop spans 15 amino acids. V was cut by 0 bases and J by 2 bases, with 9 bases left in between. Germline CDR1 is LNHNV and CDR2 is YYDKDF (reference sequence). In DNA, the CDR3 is TGTGCCACCAGCAGAGATCTACAGTCCACAGATACGCAGTATTTT. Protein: CATSRDLQSTDTQYF.

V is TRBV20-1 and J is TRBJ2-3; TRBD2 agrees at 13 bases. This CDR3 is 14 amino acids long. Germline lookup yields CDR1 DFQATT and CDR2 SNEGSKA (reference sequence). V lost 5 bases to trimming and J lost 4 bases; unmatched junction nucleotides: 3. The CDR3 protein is CSADGLAGADTQYF. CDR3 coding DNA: TGCAGTGCTGACGGACTAGCGGGGGCAGATACGCAGTATTTT.

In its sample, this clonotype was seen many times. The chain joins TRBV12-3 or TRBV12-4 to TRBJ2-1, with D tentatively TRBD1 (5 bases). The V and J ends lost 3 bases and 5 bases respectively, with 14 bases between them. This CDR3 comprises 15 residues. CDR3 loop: CASSFYDSVNNEQFF. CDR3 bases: TGTGCCAGCAGTTTCTATGACAGCGTTAACAATGAGCAGTTCTTC.

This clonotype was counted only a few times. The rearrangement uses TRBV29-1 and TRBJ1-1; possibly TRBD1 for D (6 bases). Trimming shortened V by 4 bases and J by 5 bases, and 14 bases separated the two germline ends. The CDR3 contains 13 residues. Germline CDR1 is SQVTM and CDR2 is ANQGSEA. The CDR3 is CSVVRAQGTEAFF. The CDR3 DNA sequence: TGCAGCGTTGTGAGGGCCCAGGGGACTGAAGCTTTCTTT.

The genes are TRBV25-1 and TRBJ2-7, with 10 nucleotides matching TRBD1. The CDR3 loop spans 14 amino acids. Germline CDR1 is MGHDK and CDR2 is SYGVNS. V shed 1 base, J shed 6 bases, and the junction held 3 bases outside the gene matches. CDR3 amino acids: CASSEFGQGGEQYF. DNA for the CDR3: TGTGCCAGCAGTGAATTTGGACAGGGGGGCGAGCAGTACTTC.

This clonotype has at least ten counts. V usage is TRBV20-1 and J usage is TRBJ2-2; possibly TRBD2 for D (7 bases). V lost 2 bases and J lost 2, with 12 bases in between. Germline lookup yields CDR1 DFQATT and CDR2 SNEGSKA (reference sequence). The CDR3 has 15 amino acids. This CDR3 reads CSARRGGLNTGELFF. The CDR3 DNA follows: TGCAGTGCTAGAAGGGGGGGCCTTAACACCGGGGAGCTGTTTTTT.

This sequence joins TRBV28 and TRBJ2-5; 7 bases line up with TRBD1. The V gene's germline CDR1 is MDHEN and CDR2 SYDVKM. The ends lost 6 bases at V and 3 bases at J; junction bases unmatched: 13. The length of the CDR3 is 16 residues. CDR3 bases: TGTGCCAGCAGCTCCACCGGGTGGGACAGAGAAGAGACCCAGTACTTC. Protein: CASSSTGWDREETQYF.

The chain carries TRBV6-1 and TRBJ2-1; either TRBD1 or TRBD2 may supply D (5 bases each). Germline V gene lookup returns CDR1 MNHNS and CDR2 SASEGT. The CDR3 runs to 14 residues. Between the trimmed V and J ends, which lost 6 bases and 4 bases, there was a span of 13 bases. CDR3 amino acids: CASSPGRIYNEQFF. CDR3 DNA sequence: TGTGCCAGCAGCCCGGGACGGATTTACAATGAGCAGTTCTTC.